The entry below describes one T cell receptor (beta chain). Its antigen is still unknown. This record belongs to a study of human T cells and chemical hapten exposure. Study results and limitations: Unchanged with DPC sensitization were TCRs above 1 in 1000 frequency. Alopecia affected the donors, so their immune response may differ from healthy people's. Patch test score tracked positively with PT1 expanded TCR counts.

Using its own MiXCR run on the RACE reads, TCRdb lists one record per CDR3 protein. Of around 380,000 distinct CDR3 sequences in the sample, nearly 5% were seen once. Trimming shortened V by 0 bases and J by 7 bases, and 19 bases separated the two germline ends. Germline V CDR1 and CDR2: DFQATT, SNEGSKA (reference sequence). This CDR3 is 15 amino acids long. Time point: patch test 1, 2 weeks after DPC sensitization. Specified treatment: therapeutic diphenylcyclopropenone sensitization with weekly scalp DPC. The TCR originated in a woman aged 45 to 65 with alopecia areata. Some clones in this sample may be carry-over from other donors' samples. The chain links TRBV20-1 to TRBJ2-7; D might be TRBD2 (6 bases). The input for sequencing was whole blood, taken in connection with sensitization to the hapten diphenylcyclopropenone (DPC). CDR3 DNA sequence: TGCAGTGCTAGAGATAGAGCGGGCGATAGAATTGAGCAGTACTTC. Its translation: CSARDRAGDRIEQYF.